The present entry profiles one TCR beta chain with its context. The antigen is not known. CDR1 and CDR2 from the germline V gene are MDHEN and SYDVKM. The CDR3 runs to 13 residues. Between the trimmed V and J ends, which lost 1 base and 3 bases, there was a span of 4 bases. The data originate from a study of cytotoxic CD8 clonotypes in ibrutinib-treated CLL. Only in-frame clones appear in the TCRdb table, and some are missing; sequencing was by immunoSEQ multiplex PCR. The sample contains 150,000 to 250,000 clones, around 70% of which appear only once. Study-wide points: Public clonotypes were rare and shrank or held steady on treatment. Elevated clonality accompanied ibrutinib response, with a return toward baseline values at progression.

The receptor comes from a human donor with chronic lymphocytic leukemia. The sequenced sample was PBMCs, obtained after 24 months of ibrutinib treatment. The V gene is TRBV28, the J gene TRBJ2-1; D not certain. CDR3 coding DNA: TGTGCCAGCAGTTTATCCCTCTACAATGAGCAGTTCTTC. This translates into CASSLSLYNEQFF.